This T cell receptor beta chain came from a study of regulatory T cells in long-lasting Graves disease. This clonotype was found many times. Time point here: newly diagnosed GD, antithyroid drugs for less than 3 months. With RNA extracted from PBMCs as input, the TCR library was made. iRepertoire HTBI primers and Arm-PCR of CDR3 regions built TCR beta libraries. Original data processing: The samples yielded 55 to 75 TRBV and approximately 15 TRBJ segments. One entry per CDR3 protein, called by TCRdb with MiXCR from the multiplex PCR reads. The authors' filters were not applied to this entry. The sample carries some 400,000 distinct CDR3 sequences, 15% recorded once. These data were also filed under a second study, of T cells in Graves' hyperthyroidism and ophthalmopathy. That report notes: Peripheral blood also featured most of the thyroid clonotypes expanded above 0.001.

This clonotype was sampled from a woman under 40 with Graves disease. The sample was peripheral blood mononuclear cells (PBMCs), taken at new diagnosis, from a patient treated with antithyroid drugs.

The CDR3 loop reads CASSLISTSGASQETQYF. CDR3 in DNA: TGTGCCAGCAGCTTAATCTCAACTAGCGGGGCTTCCCAAGAGACCCAGTACTTC. The V call is TRBV11-3, the J call TRBJ2-5; 10 positions match TRBD2. There are 18 residues in the CDR3. Unmatched junction bases numbered 10, after V lost 2 bases and J lost 1 base. Germline V CDR1 and CDR2: SGHNT, YENEEA.